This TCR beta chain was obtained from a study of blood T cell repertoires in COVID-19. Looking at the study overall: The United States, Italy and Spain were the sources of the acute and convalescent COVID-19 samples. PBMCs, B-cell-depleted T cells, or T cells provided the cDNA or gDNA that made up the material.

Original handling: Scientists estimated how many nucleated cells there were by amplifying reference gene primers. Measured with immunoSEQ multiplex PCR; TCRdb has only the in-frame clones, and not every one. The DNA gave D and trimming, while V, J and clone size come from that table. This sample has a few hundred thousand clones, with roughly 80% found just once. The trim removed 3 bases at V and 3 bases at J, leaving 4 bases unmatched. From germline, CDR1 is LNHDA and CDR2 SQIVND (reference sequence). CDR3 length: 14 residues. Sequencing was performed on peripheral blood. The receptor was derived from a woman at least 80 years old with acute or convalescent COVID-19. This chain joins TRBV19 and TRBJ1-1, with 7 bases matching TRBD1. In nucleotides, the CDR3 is TGTGCCAGTAGTATCGCTACAGGGGACACTGAAGCTTTCTTT. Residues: CASSIATGDTEAFF.